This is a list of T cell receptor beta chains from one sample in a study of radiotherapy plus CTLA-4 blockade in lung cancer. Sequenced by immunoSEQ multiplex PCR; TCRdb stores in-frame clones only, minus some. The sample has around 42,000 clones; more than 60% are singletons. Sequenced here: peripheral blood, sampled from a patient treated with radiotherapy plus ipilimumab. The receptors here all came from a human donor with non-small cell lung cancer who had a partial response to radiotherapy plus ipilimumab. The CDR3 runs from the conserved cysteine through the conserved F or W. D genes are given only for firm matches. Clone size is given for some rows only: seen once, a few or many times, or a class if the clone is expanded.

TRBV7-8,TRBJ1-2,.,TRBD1,TGTGCCAGCAGCTGGGACAGGGACTATGGCTACACCTTC,CASSWDRDYGYTF
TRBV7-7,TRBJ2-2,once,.,TGTGCTAGCAGCTTTAGCCCCACCGGGGAGCTGTTTTTT,CASSFSPTGELFF
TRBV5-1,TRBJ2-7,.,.,TGCGCCAGCAGTTGGGACAAATCCTACGAGCAGTACTTC,CASSWDKSYEQYF
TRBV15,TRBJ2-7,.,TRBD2,TGTGCCACCAGCAGGAGGGTAGCGGGAGTGAACTCCTACGAGCAGTACTTC,CATSRRVAGVNSYEQYF
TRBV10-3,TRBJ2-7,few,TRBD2,TGTGCCATCAGTGAGTCGATTAGCGGGTTGGCTACTTACGAGCAGTACTTC,CAISESISGLATYEQYF
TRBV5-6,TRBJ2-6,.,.,TGTGCCAGCAGCTTGGGAGTTCCCGGGGCCAACGTCCTGACTTTC,CASSLGVPGANVLTF
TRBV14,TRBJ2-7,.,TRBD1,TGTGCCAGCAGTAGGGGGGACAGGGCCTACGAGCAGTACTTC,CASSRGDRAYEQYF
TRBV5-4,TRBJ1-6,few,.,TGTGCCAGCAGCTTGAACTACAGGGATTCACCCCTCCACTTT,CASSLNYRDSPLHF
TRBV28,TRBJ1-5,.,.,TGTGCCAGCACAGGGACTCTTAGCAATCAGCCCCAGCATTTT,CASTGTLSNQPQHF
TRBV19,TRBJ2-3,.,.,TGTGCCAGTAGTGGAGGTGCCGGGGCAGATACGCAGTATTTT,CASSGGAGADTQYF
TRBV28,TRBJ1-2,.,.,TGTGCCAGCAGGCCGGGAGGTTATGGCTACACCTTC,CASRPGGYGYTF
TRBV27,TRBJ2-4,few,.,TGTGCCAGCAGTTTATTACCCCACAGCACTCTAGCCAAAAACATTCAGTACTTC,CASSLLPHSTLAKNIQYF
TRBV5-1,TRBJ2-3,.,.,TGCGCCAGCAGACGGGATACAGGCACAGATACGCAGTATTTT,CASRRDTGTDTQYF
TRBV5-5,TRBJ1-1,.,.,TGTGCCAGCAGCTTGGTCGGAGGCTCCATGGGCACTGAAGCTTTCTTT,CASSLVGGSMGTEAFF
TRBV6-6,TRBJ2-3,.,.,TGTGCCAGCAGTTACCCGGGAAGTCAAGATACGCAGTATTTT,CASSYPGSQDTQYF
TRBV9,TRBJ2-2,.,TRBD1,TGTGCCAGCAGCGTAGAAGGGACAGCCGGGGAGCTGTTTTTT,CASSVEGTAGELFF
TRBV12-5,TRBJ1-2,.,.,TGTGCTAAGCTCGGCTACACCTTC,CAKLGYTF
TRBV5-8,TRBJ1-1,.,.,TGTGCCAGCGGCAACTTCCGGGATGAAGCTTTCTTT,CASGNFRDEAFF
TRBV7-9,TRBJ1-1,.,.,TGTGCCAGCAACCCAGGCGGGGGGGACACTGAAGCTTTCTTT,CASNPGGGDTEAFF
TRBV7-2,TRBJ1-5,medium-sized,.,TGTGCCAGCAGCTTAGGATCGGGAAGCAATCAGCCCCAGCATTTT,CASSLGSGSNQPQHF
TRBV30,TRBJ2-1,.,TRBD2,TGTGCCTGGAGGGCAGCGGGACGTGATGAGCAGTTCTTC,CAWRAAGRDEQFF
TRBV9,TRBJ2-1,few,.,TGTGCCAGCAGCGTATCCCCCGGGCTAGGGAGGACCAATGAGCAGTTCTTC,CASSVSPGLGRTNEQFF
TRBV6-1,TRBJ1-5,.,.,TGTGCCAGCAGTGAGAACAGCCTCCCCTTTAATAGCAATCAGCCCCAGCATTTT,CASSENSLPFNSNQPQHF
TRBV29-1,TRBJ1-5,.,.,TGCAGCGTTGGGGCCTATAGCAATCAGCCCCAGCATTTT,CSVGAYSNQPQHF
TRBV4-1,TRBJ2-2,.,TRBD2,TGCGCCAGCACCCTCGGACTAGTTTCCGGGGAGCTGTTTTTT,CASTLGLVSGELFF
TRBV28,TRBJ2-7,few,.,TGTGCCAGCAGTTCCTCGGCTAGCCAGCCAGCCTACGAGCAGTACTTC,CASSSSASQPAYEQYF
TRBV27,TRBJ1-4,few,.,TGTGCCAGCAGTTCCCGACAGTCAACTAATGAAAAACTGTTTTTT,CASSSRQSTNEKLFF
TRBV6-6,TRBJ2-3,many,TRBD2,TGTGCCAGCAGTTACGCGGGAGAAGGAGATACGCAGTATTTT,CASSYAGEGDTQYF
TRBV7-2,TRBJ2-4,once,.,TGTGCCAGCAGCTTAGGGGGGCTTGGAAACATTCAGTACTTC,CASSLGGLGNIQYF
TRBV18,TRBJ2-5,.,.,TGTGCCAGCTCACAACGGGACCAAGAGACCCAGTACTTC,CASSQRDQETQYF
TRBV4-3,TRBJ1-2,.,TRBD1,TGCGCCAGCAGCCAGGACAGGGGTCCTCGTGGCTACACCTTC,CASSQDRGPRGYTF
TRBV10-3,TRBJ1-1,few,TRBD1,TGTGCCATCAGAGACGGGACAGGCAAACAGGAAGCTTTCTTT,CAIRDGTGKQEAFF
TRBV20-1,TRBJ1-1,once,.,TGCAGTGCTTACAGCCCTCCTGAAGCTTTCTTT,CSAYSPPEAFF
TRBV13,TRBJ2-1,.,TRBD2,TGTGCCAGCAGCCCACCTAGCGGGAGAGTCTACAATGAGCAGTTCTTC,CASSPPSGRVYNEQFF
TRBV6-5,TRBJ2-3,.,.,TGTGCCAGCAGCAGACAGGTCACAGATACGCAGTATTTT,CASSRQVTDTQYF
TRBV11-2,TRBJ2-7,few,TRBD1,TGTGCCAGCAGCATCGTCCCGACAGGGCCTACCTACGAGCAGTACTTC,CASSIVPTGPTYEQYF
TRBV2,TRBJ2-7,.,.,TGTGCCAGCAGTGTTCGGGACGAGCAGTACTTC,CASSVRDEQYF
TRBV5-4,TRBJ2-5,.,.,TGTGCCAGCAGTTCCCGGGTCGACGGGGAGACCCAGTACTTC,CASSSRVDGETQYF
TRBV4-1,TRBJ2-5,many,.,TGCGCCAGCAGCGCCCCAGGGTCACAAGAGACCCAGTACTTC,CASSAPGSQETQYF
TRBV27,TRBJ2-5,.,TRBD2,TGTGCCAGCAGTGAATGGGCTAGCGGGGTAGGGGAGACCCAGTACTTC,CASSEWASGVGETQYF
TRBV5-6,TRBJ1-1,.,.,TGTGCCAGCAGCTTGGGACCCGACGGGGGAGCTTTCTTT,CASSLGPDGGAFF
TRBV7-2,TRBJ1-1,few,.,TGTGCCAGCAGCTTTTCAGTGAACACTGAAGCTTTCTTT,CASSFSVNTEAFF
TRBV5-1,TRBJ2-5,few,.,TGCGCCAGCAGCTTGGTGCCAGGGGTTGAAGAGACCCAGTACTTC,CASSLVPGVEETQYF
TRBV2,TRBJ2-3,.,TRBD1,TGTGCCAGCATTTGGGACAGGGACGCAGATACGCAGTATTTT,CASIWDRDADTQYF